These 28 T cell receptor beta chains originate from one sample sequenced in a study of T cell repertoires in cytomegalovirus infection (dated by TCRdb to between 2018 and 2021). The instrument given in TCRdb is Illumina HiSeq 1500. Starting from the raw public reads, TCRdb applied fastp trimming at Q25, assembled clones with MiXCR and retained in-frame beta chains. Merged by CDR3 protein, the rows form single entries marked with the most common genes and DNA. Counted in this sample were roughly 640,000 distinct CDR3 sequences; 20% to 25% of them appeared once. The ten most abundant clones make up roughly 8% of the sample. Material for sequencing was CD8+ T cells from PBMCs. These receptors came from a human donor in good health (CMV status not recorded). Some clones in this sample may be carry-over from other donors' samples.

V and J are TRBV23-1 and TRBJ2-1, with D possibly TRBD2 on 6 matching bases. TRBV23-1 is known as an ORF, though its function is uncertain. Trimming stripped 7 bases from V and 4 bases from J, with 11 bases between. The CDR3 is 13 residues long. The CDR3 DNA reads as TGCGCCAGCAAAGAGGCGGGGTACAATGAGCAGTTCTTC. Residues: CASKEAGYNEQFF.

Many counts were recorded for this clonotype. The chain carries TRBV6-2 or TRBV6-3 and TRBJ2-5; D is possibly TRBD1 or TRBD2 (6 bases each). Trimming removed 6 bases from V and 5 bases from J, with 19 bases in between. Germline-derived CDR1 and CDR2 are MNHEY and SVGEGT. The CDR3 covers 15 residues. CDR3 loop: CASSRGLRIVETQYF. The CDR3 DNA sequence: TGTGCCAGCAGCCGGGGGCTAAGAATCGTGGAGACCCAGTACTTC.

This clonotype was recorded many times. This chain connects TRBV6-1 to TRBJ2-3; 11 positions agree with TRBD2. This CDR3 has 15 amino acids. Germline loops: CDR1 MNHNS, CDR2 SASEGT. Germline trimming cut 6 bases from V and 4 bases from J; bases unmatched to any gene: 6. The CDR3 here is CASSVAGGPADTQYF. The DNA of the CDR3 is TGTGCCAGCAGCGTAGCGGGGGGGCCCGCAGATACGCAGTATTTT.

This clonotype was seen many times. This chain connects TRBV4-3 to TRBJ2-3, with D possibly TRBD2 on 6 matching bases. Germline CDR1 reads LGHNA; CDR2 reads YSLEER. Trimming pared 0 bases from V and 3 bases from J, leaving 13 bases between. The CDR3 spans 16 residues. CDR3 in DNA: TGCGCCAGCAGCCAAGATGTAGCGGCGCCAACAGATACGCAGTATTTT. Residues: CASSQDVAAPTDTQYF.

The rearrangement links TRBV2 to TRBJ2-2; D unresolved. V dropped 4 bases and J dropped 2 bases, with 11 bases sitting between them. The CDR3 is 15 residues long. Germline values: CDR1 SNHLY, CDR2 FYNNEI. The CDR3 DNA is TGTGCCAGCAGTGGATTACTACCTAACACCGGGGAGCTGTTTTTT. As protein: CASSGLLPNTGELFF. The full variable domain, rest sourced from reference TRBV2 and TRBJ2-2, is EPEVTQTPSHQVTQMGQEVILRCVPISNHLYFYWYRQILGQKVEFLVSFYNNEISEKSEIFDDQFSVERPDGSNFTLKIRSTKLEDSAMYFCASSGLLPNTGELFFGEGSRLTVL.

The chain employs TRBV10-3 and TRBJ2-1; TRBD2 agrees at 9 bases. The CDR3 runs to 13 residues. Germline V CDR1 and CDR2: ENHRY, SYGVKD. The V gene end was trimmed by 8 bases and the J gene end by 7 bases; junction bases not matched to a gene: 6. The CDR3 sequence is CAISSGGLNEQFF. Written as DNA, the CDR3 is TGTGCCATCTCCAGCGGGGGGTTAAATGAGCAGTTCTTC.

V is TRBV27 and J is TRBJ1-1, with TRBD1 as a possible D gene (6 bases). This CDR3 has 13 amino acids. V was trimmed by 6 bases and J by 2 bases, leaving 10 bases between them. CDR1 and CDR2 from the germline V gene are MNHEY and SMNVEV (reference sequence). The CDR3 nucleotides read TGTGCCAGCAGGGGGGACACCAACACTGAAGCTTTCTTT. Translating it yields CASRGDTNTEAFF.

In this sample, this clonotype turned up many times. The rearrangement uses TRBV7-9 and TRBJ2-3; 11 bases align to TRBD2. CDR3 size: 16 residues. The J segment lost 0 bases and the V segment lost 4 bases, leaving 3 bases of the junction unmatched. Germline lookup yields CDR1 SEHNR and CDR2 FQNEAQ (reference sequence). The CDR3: CASSSRLAGSTDTQYF. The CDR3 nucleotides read TGTGCCAGCAGCTCAAGACTAGCGGGGAGCACAGATACGCAGTATTTT.

The CDR3 bases are TGTGCCAGCAGCCAAGGCCCGGGACAGCGCTACGAGCAGTACTTC. It encodes CASSQGPGQRYEQYF. The chain joins TRBV14 to TRBJ2-7, with 7 bases aligning to TRBD1. This CDR3 spans 15 amino acids. The junction had 6 bases not matched to a gene; V was cut back by 1 base and J by 3 bases. Germline V lookup: CDR1 SGHDN, CDR2 FVKESK.

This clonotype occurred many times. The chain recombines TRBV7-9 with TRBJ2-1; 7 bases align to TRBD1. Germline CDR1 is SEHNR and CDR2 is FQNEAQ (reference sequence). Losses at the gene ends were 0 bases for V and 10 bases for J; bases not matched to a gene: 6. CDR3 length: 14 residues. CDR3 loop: CASSLATNRGEQFF. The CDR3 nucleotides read TGTGCCAGCAGCTTAGCGACCAACAGGGGAGAGCAGTTCTTC.

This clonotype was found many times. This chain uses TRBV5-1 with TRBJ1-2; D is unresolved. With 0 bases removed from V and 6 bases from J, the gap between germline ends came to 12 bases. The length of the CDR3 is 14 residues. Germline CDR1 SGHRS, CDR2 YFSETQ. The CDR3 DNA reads TGCGCCAGCAGCTTGGCCTACAGCTACCATGGCTACACCTTC. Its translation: CASSLAYSYHGYTF.

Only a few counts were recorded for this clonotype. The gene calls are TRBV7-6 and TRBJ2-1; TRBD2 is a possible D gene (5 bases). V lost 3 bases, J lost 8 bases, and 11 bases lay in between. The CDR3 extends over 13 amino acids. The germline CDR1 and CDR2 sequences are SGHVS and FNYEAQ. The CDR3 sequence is CASSFGGNDEQFF. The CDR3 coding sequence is TGTGCCAGCAGCTTCGGAGGCAACGATGAGCAGTTCTTC. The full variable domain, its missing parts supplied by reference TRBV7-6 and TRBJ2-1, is GAGVSQSPRYKVTKRGQDVALRCDPISGHVSLYWYRQALGQGPEFLTYFNYEAQQDKSGLPNDRFSAERPEGSISTLTIQRTEQRDSAMYRCASSFGGNDEQFFGPGTRLTVL.

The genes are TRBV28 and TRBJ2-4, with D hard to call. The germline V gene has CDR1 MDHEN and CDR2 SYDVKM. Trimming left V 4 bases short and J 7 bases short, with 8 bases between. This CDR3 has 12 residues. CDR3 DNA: TGTGCCAGCAGTTGGGCGGAGAACATTCAGTACTTC. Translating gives CASSWAENIQYF. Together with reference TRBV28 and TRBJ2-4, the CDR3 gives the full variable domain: DVKVTQSSRYLVKRTGEKVFLECVQDMDHENMFWYRQDPGLGLRLIYFSYDVKMKEKGDIPEGYSVSREKKERFSLILESASTNQTSMYLCASSWAENIQYFGAGTRLSVL.

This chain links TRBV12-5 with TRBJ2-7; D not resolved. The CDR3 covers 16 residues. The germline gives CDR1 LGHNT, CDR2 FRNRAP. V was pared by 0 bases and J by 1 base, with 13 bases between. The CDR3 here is CASGLVPILRSYEQYV. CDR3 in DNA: TGTGCTAGTGGTTTGGTACCTATCTTGAGGTCCTACGAGCAGTACGTC.

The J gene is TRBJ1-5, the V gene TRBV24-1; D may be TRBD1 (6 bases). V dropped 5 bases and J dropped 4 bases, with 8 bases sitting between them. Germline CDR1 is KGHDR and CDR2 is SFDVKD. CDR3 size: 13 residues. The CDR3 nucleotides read TGTGCCACCAGTGCAGGGGTTAATCAGCCCCAGCATTTT. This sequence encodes CATSAGVNQPQHF.

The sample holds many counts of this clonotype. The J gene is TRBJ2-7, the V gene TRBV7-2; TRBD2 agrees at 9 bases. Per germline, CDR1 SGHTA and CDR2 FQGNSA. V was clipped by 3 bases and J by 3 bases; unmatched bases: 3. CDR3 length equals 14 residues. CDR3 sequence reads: CASSFAGGDYEQYF. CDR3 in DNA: TGTGCCAGCAGCTTTGCGGGGGGGGACTACGAGCAGTACTTC. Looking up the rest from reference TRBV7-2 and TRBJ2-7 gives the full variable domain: GAGVSQSPSNKVTEKGKDVELRCDPISGHTALYWYRQSLGQGLEFLIYFQGNSAPDKSGLPSDRFSAERTGGSVSTLTIQRTQQEDSAVYLCASSFAGGDYEQYFGPGTRLTVT.

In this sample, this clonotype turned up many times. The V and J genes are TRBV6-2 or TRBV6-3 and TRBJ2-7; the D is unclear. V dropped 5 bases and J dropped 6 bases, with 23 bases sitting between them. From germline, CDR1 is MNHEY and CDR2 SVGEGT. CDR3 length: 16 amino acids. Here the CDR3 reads CASSPVDGSLGREQYV. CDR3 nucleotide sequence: TGTGCCAGCAGTCCGGTGGACGGATCCTTAGGACGCGAGCAGTACGTC.

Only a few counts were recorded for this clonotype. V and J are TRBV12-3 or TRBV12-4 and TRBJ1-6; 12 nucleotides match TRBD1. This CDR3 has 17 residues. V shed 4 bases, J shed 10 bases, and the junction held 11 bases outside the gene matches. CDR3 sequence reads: CASSSPGQGAKDSPLHF. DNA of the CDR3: TGTGCCAGCAGTTCGCCGGGACAGGGGGCTAAGGACTCACCCCTCCACTTT.

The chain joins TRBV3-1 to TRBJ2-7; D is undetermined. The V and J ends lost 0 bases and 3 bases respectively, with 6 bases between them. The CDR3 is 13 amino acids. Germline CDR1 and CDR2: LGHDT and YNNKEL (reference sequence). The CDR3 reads CASSQEPSYEQYF. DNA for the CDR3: TGTGCCAGCAGCCAAGAGCCCAGCTACGAGCAGTACTTC.

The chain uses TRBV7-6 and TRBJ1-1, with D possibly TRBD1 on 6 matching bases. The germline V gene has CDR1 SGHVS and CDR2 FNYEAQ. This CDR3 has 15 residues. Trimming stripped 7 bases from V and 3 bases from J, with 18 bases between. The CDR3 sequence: CASNSDRYTYTEAFF. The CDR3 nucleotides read TGTGCCAGCAACTCCGACAGGTATACTTACACTGAAGCTTTCTTT. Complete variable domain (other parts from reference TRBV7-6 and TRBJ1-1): GAGVSQSPRYKVTKRGQDVALRCDPISGHVSLYWYRQALGQGPEFLTYFNYEAQQDKSGLPNDRFSAERPEGSISTLTIQRTEQRDSAMYRCASNSDRYTYTEAFFGQGTRLTVV.

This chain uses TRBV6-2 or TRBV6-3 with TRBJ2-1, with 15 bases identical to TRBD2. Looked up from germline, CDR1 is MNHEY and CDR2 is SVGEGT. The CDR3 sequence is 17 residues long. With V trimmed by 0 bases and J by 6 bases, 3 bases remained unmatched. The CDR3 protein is CASSYSGLAGGVNEQFF. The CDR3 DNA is TGTGCCAGCAGTTACTCGGGACTAGCGGGGGGCGTCAATGAGCAGTTCTTC.

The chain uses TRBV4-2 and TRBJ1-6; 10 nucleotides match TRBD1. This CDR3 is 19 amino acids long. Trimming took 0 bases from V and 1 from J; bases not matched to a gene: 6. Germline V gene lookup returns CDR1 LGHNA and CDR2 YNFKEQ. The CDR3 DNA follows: TGTGCCAGCAGCCAAGACGGGACAGGGGATAGATCCTATAATTCACCCCTCCACTTT. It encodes CASSQDGTGDRSYNSPLHF.

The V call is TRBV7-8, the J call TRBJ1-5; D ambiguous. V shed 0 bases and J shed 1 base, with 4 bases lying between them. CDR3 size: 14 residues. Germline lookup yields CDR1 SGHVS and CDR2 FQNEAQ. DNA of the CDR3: TGTGCCAGCAGCTTAGCACAGAGCAATCAGCCCCAGCATTTT. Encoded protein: CASSLAQSNQPQHF.

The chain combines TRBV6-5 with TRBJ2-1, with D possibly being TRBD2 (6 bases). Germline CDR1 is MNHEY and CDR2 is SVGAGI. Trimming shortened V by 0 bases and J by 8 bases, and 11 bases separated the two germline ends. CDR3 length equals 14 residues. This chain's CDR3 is CASSYSGRSYEQFF. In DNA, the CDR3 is TGTGCCAGCAGTTACTCGGGGAGGAGTTATGAGCAGTTCTTC.

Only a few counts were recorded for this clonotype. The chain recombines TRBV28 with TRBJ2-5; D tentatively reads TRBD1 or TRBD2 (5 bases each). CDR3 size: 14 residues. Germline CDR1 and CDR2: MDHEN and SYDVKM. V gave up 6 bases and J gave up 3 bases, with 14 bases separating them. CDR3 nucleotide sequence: TGTGCCAGCAGACTACCGGGGACCAAAGAGACCCAGTACTTC. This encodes CASRLPGTKETQYF. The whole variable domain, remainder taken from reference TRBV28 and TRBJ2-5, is DVKVTQSSRYLVKRTGEKVFLECVQDMDHENMFWYRQDPGLGLRLIYFSYDVKMKEKGDIPEGYSVSREKKERFSLILESASTNQTSMYLCASRLPGTKETQYFGPGTRLLVL.

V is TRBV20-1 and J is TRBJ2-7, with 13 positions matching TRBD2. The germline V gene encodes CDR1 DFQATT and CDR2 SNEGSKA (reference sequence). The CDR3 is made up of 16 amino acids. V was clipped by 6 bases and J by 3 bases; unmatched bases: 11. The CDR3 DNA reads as TGCAGTGCCACACTGACTAGCGGGGGGCCTCGCTACGAGCAGTACGTC. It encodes CSATLTSGGPRYEQYV.

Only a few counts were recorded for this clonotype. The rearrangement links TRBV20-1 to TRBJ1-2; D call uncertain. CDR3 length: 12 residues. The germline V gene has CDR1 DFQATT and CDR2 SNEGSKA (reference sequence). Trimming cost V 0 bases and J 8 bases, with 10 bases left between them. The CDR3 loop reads CSARDPGTGYTF. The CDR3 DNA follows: TGCAGTGCTAGAGACCCGGGAACAGGCTACACCTTC.

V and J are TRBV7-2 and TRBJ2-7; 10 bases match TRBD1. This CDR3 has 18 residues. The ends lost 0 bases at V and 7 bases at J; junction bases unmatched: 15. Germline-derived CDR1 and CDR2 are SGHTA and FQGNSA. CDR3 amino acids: CASSLALPDRGNLREQYF. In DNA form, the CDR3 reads TGTGCCAGCAGCTTAGCGCTCCCGGACAGGGGGAATTTAAGGGAGCAGTACTTC.